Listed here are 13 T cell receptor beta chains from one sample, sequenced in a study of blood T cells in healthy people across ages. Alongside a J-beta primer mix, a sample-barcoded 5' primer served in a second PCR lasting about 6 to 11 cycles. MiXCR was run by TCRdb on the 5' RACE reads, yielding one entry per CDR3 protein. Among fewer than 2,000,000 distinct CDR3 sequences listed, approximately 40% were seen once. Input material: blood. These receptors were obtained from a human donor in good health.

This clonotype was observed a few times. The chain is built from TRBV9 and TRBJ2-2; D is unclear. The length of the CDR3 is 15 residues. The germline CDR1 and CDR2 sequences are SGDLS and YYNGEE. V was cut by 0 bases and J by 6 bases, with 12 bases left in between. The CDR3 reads CASSVALRGPGELFF. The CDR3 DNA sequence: TGTGCCAGCAGCGTAGCGCTTCGTGGACCCGGGGAGCTGTTTTTT.

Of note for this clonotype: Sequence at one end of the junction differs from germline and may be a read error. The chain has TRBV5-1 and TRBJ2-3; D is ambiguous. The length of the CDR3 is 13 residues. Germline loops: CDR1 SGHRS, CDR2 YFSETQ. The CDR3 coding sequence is TGTGCCAGCAGCTTTATTCCAACAGATACGCAGTATTTT. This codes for CASSFIPTDTQYF.

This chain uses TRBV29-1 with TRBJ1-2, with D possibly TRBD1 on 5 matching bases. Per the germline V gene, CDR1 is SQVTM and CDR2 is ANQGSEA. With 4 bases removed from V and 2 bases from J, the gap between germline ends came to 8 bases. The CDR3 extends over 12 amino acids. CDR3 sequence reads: CSVADTNYGYTF. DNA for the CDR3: TGCAGCGTTGCGGACACCAACTATGGCTACACCTTC.

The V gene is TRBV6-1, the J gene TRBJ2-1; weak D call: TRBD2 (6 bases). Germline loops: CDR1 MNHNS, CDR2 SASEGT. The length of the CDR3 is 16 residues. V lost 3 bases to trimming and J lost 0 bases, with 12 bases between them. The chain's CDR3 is CASSDRAGPSYNEQFF. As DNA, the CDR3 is TGTGCCAGCAGTGATCGAGCGGGTCCCTCCTACAATGAGCAGTTCTTC.

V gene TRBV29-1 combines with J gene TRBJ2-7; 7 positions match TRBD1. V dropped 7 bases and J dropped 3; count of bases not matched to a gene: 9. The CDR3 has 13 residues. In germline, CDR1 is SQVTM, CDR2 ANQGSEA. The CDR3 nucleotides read TGCAGCGCGATTGGGACAGCTAACTACGAGCAGTACTTC. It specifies CSAIGTANYEQYF.

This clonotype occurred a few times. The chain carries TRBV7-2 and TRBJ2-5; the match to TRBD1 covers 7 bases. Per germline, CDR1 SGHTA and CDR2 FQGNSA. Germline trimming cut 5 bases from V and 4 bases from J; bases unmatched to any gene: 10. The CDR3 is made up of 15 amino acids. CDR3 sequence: CASSPQQGQGETQYF. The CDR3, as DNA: TGTGCCAGCAGCCCACAACAGGGGCAAGGAGAGACCCAGTACTTC.

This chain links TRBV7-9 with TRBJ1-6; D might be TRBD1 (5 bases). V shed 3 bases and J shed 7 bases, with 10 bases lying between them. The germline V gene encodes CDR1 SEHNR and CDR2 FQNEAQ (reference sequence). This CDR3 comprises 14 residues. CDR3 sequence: CASSFTTVNSPLHF. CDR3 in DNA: TGTGCCAGCAGCTTTACGACAGTCAATTCACCCCTCCACTTT.

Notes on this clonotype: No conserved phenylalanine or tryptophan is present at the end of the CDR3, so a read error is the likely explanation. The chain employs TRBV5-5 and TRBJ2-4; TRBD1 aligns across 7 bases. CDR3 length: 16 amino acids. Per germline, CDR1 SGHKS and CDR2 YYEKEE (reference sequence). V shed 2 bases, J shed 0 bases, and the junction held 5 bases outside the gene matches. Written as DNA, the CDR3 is TGTGCCAGCAGCTTCCGGGACAGCCTAGCCAAAAACATTCAGTACGTC. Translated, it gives CASSFRDSLAKNIQYV.

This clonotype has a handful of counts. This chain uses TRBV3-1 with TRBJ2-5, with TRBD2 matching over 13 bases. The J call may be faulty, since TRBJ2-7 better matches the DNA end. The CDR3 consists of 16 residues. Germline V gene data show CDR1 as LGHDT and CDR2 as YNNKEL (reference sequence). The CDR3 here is CASSQGTSGGCIEQYF. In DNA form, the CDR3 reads TGTGCCAGCAGCCAAGGGACTAGCGGGGGATGCATCGAGCAGTACTTC.

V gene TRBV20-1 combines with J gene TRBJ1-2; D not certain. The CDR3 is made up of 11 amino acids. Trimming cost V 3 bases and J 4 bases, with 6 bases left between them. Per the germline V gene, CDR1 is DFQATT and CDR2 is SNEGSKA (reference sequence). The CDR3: CSASSIYGYTF. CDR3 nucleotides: TGCAGTGCTAGTAGCATCTATGGCTACACCTTC.

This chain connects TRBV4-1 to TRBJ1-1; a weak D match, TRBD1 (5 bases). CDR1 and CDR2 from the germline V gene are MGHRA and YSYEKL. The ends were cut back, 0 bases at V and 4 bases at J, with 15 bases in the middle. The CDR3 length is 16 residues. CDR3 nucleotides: TGCGCCAGCAGCCAAGATGGTCTGCCGGGACTCACTGAAGCTTTCTTT. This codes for CASSQDGLPGLTEAFF.

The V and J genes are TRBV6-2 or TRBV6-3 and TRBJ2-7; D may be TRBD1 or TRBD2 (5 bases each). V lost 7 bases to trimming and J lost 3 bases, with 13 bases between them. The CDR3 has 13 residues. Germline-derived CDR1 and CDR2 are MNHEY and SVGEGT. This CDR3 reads CASNYGTNYEQYF. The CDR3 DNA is TGTGCCAGCAACTACGGGACCAACTACGAGCAGTACTTC.

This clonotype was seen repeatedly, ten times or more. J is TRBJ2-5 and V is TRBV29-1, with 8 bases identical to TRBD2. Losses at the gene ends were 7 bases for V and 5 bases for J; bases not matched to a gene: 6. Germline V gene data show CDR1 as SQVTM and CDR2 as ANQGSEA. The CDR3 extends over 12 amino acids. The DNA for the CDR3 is TGCAGCGCCGAGCGGGGGAGGGAGACCCAGTACTTC. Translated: CSAERGRETQYF.